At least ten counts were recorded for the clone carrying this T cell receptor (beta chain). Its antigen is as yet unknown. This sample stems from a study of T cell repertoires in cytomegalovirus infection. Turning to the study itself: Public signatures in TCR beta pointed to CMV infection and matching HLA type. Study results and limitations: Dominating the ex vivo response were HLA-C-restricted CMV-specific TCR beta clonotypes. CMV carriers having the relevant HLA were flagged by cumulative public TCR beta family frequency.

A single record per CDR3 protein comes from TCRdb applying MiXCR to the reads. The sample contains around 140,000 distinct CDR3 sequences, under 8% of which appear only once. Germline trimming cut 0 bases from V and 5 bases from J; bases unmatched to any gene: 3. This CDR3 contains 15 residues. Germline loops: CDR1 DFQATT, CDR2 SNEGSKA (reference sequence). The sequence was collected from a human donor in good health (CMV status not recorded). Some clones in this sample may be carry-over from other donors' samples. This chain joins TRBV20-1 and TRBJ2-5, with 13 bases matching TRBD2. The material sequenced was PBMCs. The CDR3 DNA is TGCAGTGCTAGAGACGGGACTAGCGGGGAGGAGACCCAGTACTTC. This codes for CSARDGTSGEETQYF.